These 24 T cell receptor beta chains were all obtained from the same sample, sequenced in a study of shared clonotypes between healthy human individuals. Method: immunoSEQ multiplex PCR; TCRdb's copy keeps in-frame clones and lacks some. The data hold around 600,000 clones, with 97% observed a single time. The sample comprised naive CD4+ T cells sorted from blood. Documented subset: CD45RA+ positively selected. All receptors derive from a young woman in good health.

V is TRBV6-1 and J is TRBJ1-4, with TRBD1 matching over 9 bases. V lost 10 bases, J lost 5 bases, and 5 bases stayed unmatched. This CDR3 region has 13 residues. CDR1 is MNHNS, CDR2 SASEGT, per germline. The CDR3 spells CAISGTGNEKLFF. In DNA, the CDR3 is TGTGCCATATCCGGGACAGGGAATGAAAAACTGTTTTTT.

The chain is built from TRBV9 and TRBJ1-1; a possible D gene is TRBD1 (6 bases). The germline V gene encodes CDR1 SGDLS and CDR2 YYNGEE. This CDR3 comprises 16 residues. Trimming pared 4 bases from V and 4 bases from J, leaving 20 bases between. The CDR3 DNA sequence: TGTGCCAGCAGCCTTATCGGCCGGGGGGCCGGCACTGAAGCTTTCTTT. Translated: CASSLIGRGAGTEAFF. Together with reference TRBV9 and TRBJ1-1, the CDR3 gives the full variable domain: DSGVTQTPKHLITATGQRVTLRCSPRSGDLSVYWYQQSLDQGLQFLIQYYNGEERAKGNILERFSAQQFPDLHSELNLSSLELGDSALYFCASSLIGRGAGTEAFFGQGTRLTVV.

V usage is TRBV7-6 and J usage is TRBJ1-3, with 9 bases lining up with TRBD1. CDR3 length equals 15 residues. CDR1 SGHVS and CDR2 FNYEAQ come from the germline V gene. The V segment lost 4 bases and the J segment 2 bases; nucleotides outside the gene matches: 3. CDR3 sequence: CASSSRTGAGNTIYF. Here the CDR3 DNA reads TGTGCCAGCAGCTCGAGGACAGGGGCTGGAAACACCATATATTTT. Filled out from reference TRBV7-6 and TRBJ1-3, the complete variable domain reads GAGVSQSPRYKVTKRGQDVALRCDPISGHVSLYWYRQALGQGPEFLTYFNYEAQQDKSGLPNDRFSAERPEGSISTLTIQRTEQRDSAMYRCASSSRTGAGNTIYFGEGSWLTVV.

The chain joins TRBV27 to TRBJ2-1; the match to TRBD2 covers 9 bases. Losses at the gene ends were 5 bases for V and 3 bases for J; bases not matched to a gene: 2. The germline V gene has CDR1 MNHEY and CDR2 SMNVEV (reference sequence). The CDR3 covers 14 residues. In DNA, the CDR3 is TGTGCCAGCAGTCGACTAGCGGACTACAATGAGCAGTTCTTC. Protein sequence: CASSRLADYNEQFF.

The chain uses TRBV6-5 and TRBJ2-2; D call uncertain. The V gene's germline CDR1 is MNHEY and CDR2 SVGAGI. The CDR3 consists of 12 residues. V dropped 1 base and J dropped 8 bases, with 5 bases sitting between them. The CDR3 loop is CASSYFAGELFF. The CDR3 DNA sequence: TGTGCCAGCAGTTACTTTGCTGGGGAGCTGTTTTTT.

The chain carries TRBV2 and TRBJ2-3; D not certain. The V end lost 4 bases, the J end lost 6 bases, and 8 bases lay between the germline ends. Germline V lookup: CDR1 SNHLY, CDR2 FYNNEI. CDR3 size: 12 residues. For the CDR3, the DNA is TGTGCCAGCAGTGGGATATCGGATACGCAGTATTTT. Translating gives CASSGISDTQYF.

Worth noting for this clone: This sample includes further DNA sequences coding for the same CDR3. The chain couples TRBV28 to TRBJ2-5; D gene ambiguous. Deletions cut 3 bases from V and 3 bases from J, with 5 bases between. This CDR3 comprises 12 residues. Germline V gene sequence: CDR1 MDHEN, CDR2 SYDVKM. The CDR3: CASSLREETQYF. Here the CDR3 DNA reads TGTGCCAGCAGTTTGAGAGAAGAGACCCAGTACTTC.

Only one count was recorded for this clone. J is TRBJ1-1 and V is TRBV6-1; no definite D call. Germline V gene data show CDR1 as MNHNS and CDR2 as SASEGT. V lost 4 bases, J lost 4 bases, and 13 bases lay in between. This CDR3 is 14 amino acids long. The CDR3 DNA sequence: TGTGCCAGCAGTGGATCCAGGATACTCACTGAAGCTTTCTTT. Amino acids: CASSGSRILTEAFF.

This chain connects TRBV5-1 to TRBJ1-1; 9 nucleotides align to TRBD1. V trimming: 6 bases; J trimming: 3 bases; junction bases outside the gene matches: 6. Germline values: CDR1 SGHRS, CDR2 YFSETQ. The CDR3 is made up of 14 amino acids. The chain's CDR3 is CASTMGQGDTEAFF. The CDR3 DNA sequence: TGCGCCAGCACCATGGGACAGGGTGACACTGAAGCTTTCTTT.

This chain links TRBV7-7 with TRBJ2-1; a possible D gene is TRBD1 (6 bases). With 1 base removed from V and 10 bases from J, the gap between germline ends came to 11 bases. Germline values: CDR1 SSHAT, CDR2 FNYEAQ (reference sequence). This CDR3 is built from 13 residues. The CDR3 DNA is TGTGCCAGCAGCTTAGGTTGGGGGCACGAGCAGTTCTTC. It translates to CASSLGWGHEQFF.

The chain combines TRBV19 with TRBJ2-7; D may be TRBD2 (6 bases). CDR1 is LNHDA, CDR2 SQIVND, per germline (reference sequence). This CDR3 is built from 16 residues. Trimming removed 3 bases from V and 0 bases from J, with 15 bases in between. This CDR3 is CASSMGTGGTSYEQYF. DNA for the CDR3: TGTGCCAGTAGTATGGGCACGGGCGGGACCTCCTACGAGCAGTACTTC.

This sequence joins TRBV29-1 and TRBJ2-1; 12 bases align to TRBD2. Unmatched junction bases numbered 11, after V lost 5 bases and J lost 0 bases. This CDR3 is 18 amino acids long. The germline gives CDR1 SQVTM, CDR2 ANQGSEA. Written as DNA, the CDR3 is TGCAGCGTTCGAGCTAGCGGGAGGGGGGGATCCTCCTACAATGAGCAGTTCTTC. Its protein is CSVRASGRGGSSYNEQFF.

The rearrangement links TRBV10-3 to TRBJ1-1; D not resolved. Germline V lookup: CDR1 ENHRY, CDR2 SYGVKD. Between the trimmed V and J ends, which lost 4 bases and 0 bases, there was a span of 15 bases. This CDR3 comprises 16 residues. The CDR3 loop is CAISAEGSPVNTEAFF. DNA of the CDR3: TGTGCCATCAGTGCGGAGGGATCCCCCGTGAACACTGAAGCTTTCTTT.

CDR3 nucleotide sequence: TGCGCCAGCAGCTTATCCGCGGACCCCTACGAGCAGTACTTC. Translating it yields CASSLSADPYEQYF. The chain is built from TRBV5-1 and TRBJ2-7, with D unclear. Germline V gene data show CDR1 as SGHRS and CDR2 as YFSETQ. V was clipped by 2 bases and J by 2 bases, with 11 bases between them. The CDR3 has 14 amino acids.

The V and J genes are TRBV6-6 and TRBJ2-2; 10 positions match TRBD2. The CDR3 consists of 15 residues. V shed 4 bases and J 1 base; nucleotides not matched to a gene: 0. Germline assignment: CDR1 MNHNY and CDR2 SVGAGI (reference sequence). CDR3: CASSWTSGNTGELFF. CDR3 sequence (DNA): TGTGCCAGCAGTTGGACTAGCGGGAACACCGGGGAGCTGTTTTTT.

The CDR3 region has the DNA TGTGCCAGCAGCTTATCGATAGGAGGAGAGACCCAGTACTTC. Its translation is CASSLSIGGETQYF. The rearrangement links TRBV7-9 to TRBJ2-5, with D perhaps TRBD2 (5 bases). CDR1 SEHNR and CDR2 FQNEAQ come from the germline V gene (reference sequence). V lost 2 bases and J lost 4, with 11 bases in between. CDR3 length: 14 amino acids.

J is TRBJ2-1 and V is TRBV5-4; D is possibly TRBD2 (5 bases). From germline, CDR1 is SGHNT and CDR2 YYREEE (reference sequence). The CDR3 has 16 residues. V was shortened by 0 bases and J by 2 bases, with 12 bases between the two germline ends. In DNA form, the CDR3 reads TGTGCCAGCAGCTTGGATGGGCGGGTCGCCTACAATGAGCAGTTCTTC. It yields the protein CASSLDGRVAYNEQFF. The full variable domain, completed using reference TRBV5-4 and TRBJ2-1, is ETGVTQSPTHLIKTRGQQVTLRCSSQSGHNTVSWYQQALGQGPQFIFQYYREEENGRGNFPPRFSGLQFPNYSSELNVNALELDDSALYLCASSLDGRVAYNEQFFGPGTRLTVL.

The chain employs TRBV28 and TRBJ2-7; 11 bases line up with TRBD2. The CDR3 length is 15 residues. Germline V CDR1 and CDR2: MDHEN, SYDVKM. V was pared by 7 bases and J by 0 bases, with 5 bases of the junction left unmatched. CDR3 protein: CASNAGTSGSYEQYF. The DNA for the CDR3 is TGTGCCAGCAACGCAGGGACTAGCGGCTCCTACGAGCAGTACTTC. Full variable domain (outside the CDR3, taken from reference TRBV28 and TRBJ2-7): DVKVTQSSRYLVKRTGEKVFLECVQDMDHENMFWYRQDPGLGLRLIYFSYDVKMKEKGDIPEGYSVSREKKERFSLILESASTNQTSMYLCASNAGTSGSYEQYFGPGTRLTVT.

This rearrangement joins TRBV6-6 to TRBJ1-6; no reliable D call. Germline lookup yields CDR1 MNHNY and CDR2 SVGAGI (reference sequence). The CDR3 spans 12 residues. V lost 6 bases to trimming and J lost 8 bases, with 8 bases between them. The CDR3 region has the DNA TGTGCCAGCAGCTCGCTAGATTCACCCCTCCACTTT. Protein product: CASSSLDSPLHF.

The V and J genes are TRBV7-8 and TRBJ1-1; the D gene is possibly TRBD1 (5 bases). Trimming removed 5 bases from V and 4 bases from J, with 17 bases in between. This CDR3 region has 15 residues. In germline, CDR1 is SGHVS, CDR2 FQNEAQ. CDR3 in amino acids: CASSPSPAGSTEAFF. The CDR3 DNA sequence: TGTGCCAGCAGCCCCTCCCCCGCAGGGAGCACTGAAGCTTTCTTT.

The chain uses TRBV7-3 and TRBJ2-1; 11 bases fit TRBD1. Germline trimming cut 5 bases from V and 8 bases from J; bases unmatched to any gene: 8. This CDR3 region has 15 residues. Germline assignment: CDR1 SGHTA and CDR2 FQGTGA. CDR3 loop: CASSTGQGVGDEQFF. The DNA for the CDR3 is TGTGCCAGCAGCACGGGACAGGGGGTAGGGGATGAGCAGTTCTTC.

This clone came up once. The chain joins TRBV6-5 to TRBJ1-2; the D is unclear. V was pared by 1 base and J by 5 bases, with 14 bases between. Germline values: CDR1 MNHEY, CDR2 SVGAGI. The CDR3 is made up of 15 amino acids. The CDR3 spells CASSYLREGPYGYTF. The CDR3 bases are TGTGCCAGCAGTTACTTGCGTGAGGGCCCGTATGGCTACACCTTC.

The chain is built from TRBV2 and TRBJ1-1; D remains ambiguous. This CDR3 is 14 amino acids long. V lost 3 bases and J lost 5, with 13 bases in between. The germline CDR1 and CDR2 sequences are SNHLY and FYNNEI. The CDR3 DNA follows: TGTGCCAGCAGTGACAGCCCAGCGGTAACTGAAGCTTTCTTT. This codes for CASSDSPAVTEAFF.

On this clone itself: The sample has other DNA sequences that encode this CDR3 too. The V gene is TRBV2, the J gene TRBJ2-3; D is uncertain. Trimming left V 6 bases short and J 3 bases short, with 4 bases between. This CDR3 spans 11 amino acids. Germline lookup yields CDR1 SNHLY and CDR2 FYNNEI. In DNA, the CDR3 is TGTGCCAGCAGCGTTACAGATACGCAGTATTTT. The encoded protein is CASSVTDTQYF.